Listed below are T cell receptor beta chains from one sample, sequenced in a study of PD-1 blockade in mismatch repair-deficient tumors. Sequencing used immunoSEQ multiplex PCR; TCRdb keeps in-frame clones, though not all of them. Of tens of thousands of clones in the sample, about four fifths were seen once. Specimen: peripheral blood, collected 44 weeks after starting pembrolizumab. Receptors were obtained from an adult with mismatch repair-deficient cancer. Each CDR3 is given without its conserved first and last residue.

TRBV7-8,ASGPEQF
TRBV28,ASSFLAGGGTDDNEQF
TRBV7-8,ASSPRGTSSNEQF
TRBV20-1,SARVASQAF
TRBV21-1,ASSRRGLSSYEQY
TRBV9,ASSVEGRSGTEAF
TRBV7-3,ASSLTGMGTEAF
TRBV27,ASKIDRAQETQY
TRBV5-4,ASSLGGTGSNQPQH
TRBV15,ATSREALNTGELF
TRBV11-1,ASSSRMNTEAF
TRBV18,ASSPGHVSYEQY
TRBV4-3,ASSQNGQGFDEQY
TRBV5-4,ASSSGSSYEQY
TRBV7-9,ASSLAGTSGYT
TRBV7-7,ASSQAGSYNEQF
TRBV19,ASSTGTVESPYEQY
TRBV6-6,ASSIAGGVGEQY
TRBV29-1,SVDEGSSWRYGYT
TRBV27,ASSFGTGAYGYT
TRBV7-6,ASSLGQSGNQPQH
TRBV12-5,ASGLESGQGPYNEQF
TRBV7-8,ASSSRDRPGEKLF
TRBV27,ASSKSRGQANEKLF
TRBV18,ASSPSGNVETQY
TRBV29-1,SVGPTA
TRBV2,ASNEREITGEQF
TRBV6-1,ASSGQGRGEQY
TRBV5-1,ASSWARDRGSYEQY
TRBV14,ASSPRDRLLYPGAF
TRBV27,ASSLYSGTDTQY
TRBV5-6,ASSPDIAGANVLT
TRBV6-1,ASSESWNQPQH
TRBV5-1,ASSLGLAETQY
TRBV5-1,ASSNGRSNYGYT
TRBV5-6,ASSLQPGNTIY
TRBV4-3,ASSAEEVGEKLF
TRBV10-1,ASKRTGGRRWSRQY
TRBV6-4,ASSVQGNHEQF
TRBV28,ASSLDYGYT
TRBV5-5,ASSSRAAGNEQF
TRBV21-1,ASSTRSARADTQY
TRBV6-1,ASKIAGNYEQY
TRBV11-1,ASSLDRGHNEQF
TRBV11-3,ASSLIGEFHEAF
TRBV7-9,ASSLQDTEAF